The next 9 T cell receptor beta chains were all read from a single sample in a study of shared clonotypes between healthy human individuals. Clones were read by immunoSEQ multiplex PCR, and TCRdb kept only the in-frame ones, dropping some. The sample contains approximately 2,300,000 clones, 85% to 95% of which appear only once. Sequences were obtained from naive CD4+ T cells from PBMCs. Subset given: CD45RA+ positively selected. The source is a man younger than 35 in good health. Some clones in this sample may be carry-over from other donors' samples.

The gene calls are TRBV9 and TRBJ1-1, with D hard to call. Per germline, CDR1 SGDLS and CDR2 YYNGEE. Trimming pared 1 base from V and 0 bases from J, leaving 7 bases between. The CDR3 length is 14 residues. The CDR3, as DNA: TGTGCCAGCAGCGTAAGCCCTATGAACACTGAAGCTTTCTTT. It is translated as CASSVSPMNTEAFF. Looking up the rest from reference TRBV9 and TRBJ1-1 gives the full variable domain: DSGVTQTPKHLITATGQRVTLRCSPRSGDLSVYWYQQSLDQGLQFLIQYYNGEERAKGNILERFSAQQFPDLHSELNLSSLELGDSALYFCASSVSPMNTEAFFGQGTRLTVV.

The chain employs TRBV4-2 and TRBJ1-2; D may be TRBD1 (5 bases). V gave up 4 bases and J gave up 5 bases, with 14 bases separating them. Germline V gene lookup returns CDR1 LGHNA and CDR2 YNFKEQ. The CDR3 runs 14 residues. The CDR3 bases are TGTGCCAGCAGCCCGGGGCTCCCCGATTATGGCTACACCTTC. This translates into CASSPGLPDYGYTF.

V gene TRBV4-1 combines with J gene TRBJ2-4; the match to TRBD2 covers 8 bases. In germline, CDR1 is MGHRA, CDR2 YSYEKL. V dropped 5 bases and J dropped 7; count of bases not matched to a gene: 7. CDR3 length: 14 amino acids. The CDR3 DNA follows: TGCGCCAGCAGCTCCCCAGCGGGAGCGAACATTCAGTACTTC. Translation gives CASSSPAGANIQYF.

This sequence joins TRBV7-6 and TRBJ1-4; 7 nucleotides agree with TRBD1. The germline V gene encodes CDR1 SGHVS and CDR2 FNYEAQ. CDR3 length: 14 amino acids. The J segment lost 6 bases and the V segment lost 5 bases, leaving 6 bases of the junction unmatched. The CDR3 DNA reads TGTGCCAGCAGCCGATATGGGACAGATGAAAAACTGTTTTTT. This sequence encodes CASSRYGTDEKLFF.

The rearrangement links TRBV6-5 to TRBJ2-1; D assignment may be TRBD1 or TRBD2 (5 bases each). This CDR3 contains 14 residues. Trimming removed 2 bases from V and 8 bases from J, with 13 bases in between. The germline V gene encodes CDR1 MNHEY and CDR2 SVGAGI. The CDR3 here is CASSYRGRVDEQFF. For the CDR3, the DNA is TGTGCCAGCAGTTACCGGGGCCGTGTCGATGAGCAGTTCTTC.

The rearrangement joins TRBV30 to TRBJ1-3; no definite D call. The CDR3 extends over 12 amino acids. Looked up from germline, CDR1 is GTSNPN and CDR2 is SVGIG (reference sequence). V lost 6 bases to trimming and J lost 8 bases, with 14 bases between them. The DNA for the CDR3 is TGTGCCTGTGGGAGCGCCCAGGACACCATATATTTT. Translation gives CACGSAQDTIYF. Drawing the rest from reference TRBV30 and TRBJ1-3, the complete variable domain is SQTIHQWPATLVQPVGSPLSLECTVEGTSNPNLYWYRQAAGRGLQLLFYSVGIGQISSEVPQNLSASRPQDRQFILSSKKLLLSDSGFYLCACGSAQDTIYFGEGSWLTVV.

CDR3 amino acids: CASSETVTGGFGNTIYF. DNA of the CDR3: TGTGCCAGCAGTGAAACCGTGACAGGGGGCTTTGGAAACACCATATATTTT. V is TRBV2 and J is TRBJ1-3, with 10 positions matching TRBD1. Germline CDR1 is SNHLY and CDR2 is FYNNEI. Trimming took 2 bases from V and 3 from J; bases not matched to a gene: 7. This CDR3 has 17 residues.

Comment on this clone: The same CDR3 is also encoded by other DNA sequences in this sample. The J gene is TRBJ2-1, the V gene TRBV9; no clear D gene. The V end was cut by 0 bases, the J end by 3 bases, with 4 bases between. This CDR3 is 13 amino acids long. From germline, CDR1 is SGDLS and CDR2 YYNGEE. In DNA form, the CDR3 reads TGTGCCAGCAGCGTAGCCAGCTACAATGAGCAGTTCTTC. It translates to CASSVASYNEQFF.

V is TRBV10-3 and J is TRBJ1-6; maybe TRBD1 (5 bases). Germline values: CDR1 ENHRY, CDR2 SYGVKD. The CDR3 is made up of 15 amino acids. V was pared by 2 bases and J by 8 bases, with 13 bases between. CDR3 protein: CAISESSGGDSPLHF. The DNA of the CDR3 is TGTGCCATCAGTGAGAGCAGCGGAGGGGATTCACCCCTCCACTTT.